This T cell receptor beta chain is drawn from a study of blood T cell repertoires in COVID-19. Data came from immunoSEQ multiplex PCR; TCRdb stores just in-frame clones and leaves some out. The sample yields 180,000 or so clones, around 88% seen once. This clonotype was obtained from a woman aged 30 to 39 who had recovered from COVID-19. Sequenced sample: PBMCs or T cells enriched from blood (not recorded which).

This chain's CDR3 is CASTDSGLLNYGYTF. The CDR3 region has the DNA TGTGCCAGCACGGACAGCGGACTGTTAAACTATGGCTACACCTTC. The V and J genes are TRBV6-5 and TRBJ1-2; TRBD1 might be the D (6 bases). The CDR3 loop spans 15 amino acids. CDR1 is MNHEY, CDR2 SVGAGI, per germline. The V end was cut by 7 bases, the J end by 2 bases, with 17 bases between.